These 23 T cell receptor beta chains were sequenced from one sample in a study of blood T cell repertoires in COVID-19. Profiling relied on immunoSEQ multiplex PCR, and the TCRdb table lists in-frame clones only, not all of them. The data hold some 270,000 clones, with roughly 91% observed a single time. The specimen sequenced was peripheral blood. The source is a man aged 30-40 years with acute or convalescent COVID-19.

The rearrangement uses TRBV28 and TRBJ2-3; D remains unclear. With 7 bases removed from V and 1 base from J, the gap between germline ends came to 9 bases. Germline CDR1 is MDHEN and CDR2 is SYDVKM. There are 13 residues in the CDR3. CDR3 in DNA: TGTGCCAGCACTCTCCAGGGCACAGATACGCAGTATTTT. This translates into CASTLQGTDTQYF.

The V gene is TRBV18, the J gene TRBJ2-2; D unresolved. The length of the CDR3 is 13 residues. Germline lookup yields CDR1 KGHSH and CDR2 LQKENI. V was cut by 2 bases and J by 5 bases, with 6 bases left in between. CDR3 sequence (DNA): TGTGCCAGCTCACCAAGGAGAACCGGGGAGCTGTTTTTT. This sequence encodes CASSPRRTGELFF.

This clone was detected only once. The CDR3 loop is CATTDSNQPQHF. Here the CDR3 DNA reads TGTGCCACGACAGATAGCAATCAGCCCCAGCATTTT. V usage is TRBV19 and J usage is TRBJ1-5, with D possibly TRBD1 on 5 matching bases. Trimming stripped 10 bases from V and 0 bases from J, with 7 bases between. This CDR3 has 12 residues. CDR1 and CDR2 from the germline V gene are LNHDA and SQIVND (reference sequence).

This clone was seen just once. The rearrangement uses TRBV6-5 and TRBJ1-3; D is uncertain. V lost 5 bases to trimming and J lost 2 bases, with 13 bases between them. Germline V gene lookup returns CDR1 MNHEY and CDR2 SVGAGI. The CDR3 has 15 residues. The CDR3 spells CASSRPSQPGNTIYF. The CDR3 coding sequence is TGTGCCAGCAGTCGGCCTTCACAGCCTGGAAACACCATATATTTT.

The V and J genes are TRBV5-1 and TRBJ2-1, with 14 bases that match TRBD2. This CDR3 comprises 16 residues. V lost 0 bases and J lost 8; bases outside the gene matches: 4. Looked up from germline, CDR1 is SGHRS and CDR2 is YFSETQ. Written as DNA, the CDR3 is TGCGCCAGCAGCTTGGGAGGACTAGCGGGGGGATATGAGCAGTTCTTC. The encoded protein is CASSLGGLAGGYEQFF.

This chain uses TRBV6-1 with TRBJ2-7, with D possibly being TRBD1 (6 bases). The V end was cut by 1 base, the J end by 1 base, with 8 bases between. Germline V CDR1 and CDR2: MNHNS, SASEGT. There are 14 residues in the CDR3. Here the CDR3 reads CASSEGDKSYEQYF. The CDR3 nucleotides read TGTGCCAGCAGTGAAGGGGACAAATCCTACGAGCAGTACTTC.

The J gene is TRBJ1-3, the V gene TRBV9, with D maybe TRBD1 (5 bases). The CDR3 extends over 15 amino acids. The germline CDR1 and CDR2 sequences are SGDLS and YYNGEE. V was pared by 4 bases and J by 0 bases, with 11 bases between. For the CDR3, the DNA is TGTGCCAGCAGCACCCGGGGGTACTCTGGAAACACCATATATTTT. The encoded protein is CASSTRGYSGNTIYF. Supplemented by reference TRBV9 and TRBJ1-3, the full variable domain reads DSGVTQTPKHLITATGQRVTLRCSPRSGDLSVYWYQQSLDQGLQFLIQYYNGEERAKGNILERFSAQQFPDLHSELNLSSLELGDSALYFCASSTRGYSGNTIYFGEGSWLTVV.

CDR3 sequence: CASSSRTESYGYTF. In DNA, the CDR3 is TGTGCCAGCAGTTCCCGGACAGAGAGCTATGGCTACACCTTC. This sequence joins TRBV6-5 and TRBJ1-2; tentatively, D is TRBD1 (6 bases). Germline CDR1 reads MNHEY; CDR2 reads SVGAGI. V was cut by 4 bases and J by 4 bases, with 13 bases left in between. The CDR3 has 14 amino acids.

The genes are TRBV6-1 and TRBJ1-3; D may be TRBD1 (6 bases). This CDR3 has 16 amino acids. CDR1 and CDR2 from the germline V gene are MNHNS and SASEGT. The V end was cut by 1 base, the J end by 4 bases, with 14 bases between. The CDR3 loop is CASSEEQGRRGNTIYF. The CDR3 DNA is TGTGCCAGCAGTGAAGAACAGGGCAGGAGAGGAAACACCATATATTTT.

This chain uses TRBV30 with TRBJ2-6, with D perhaps TRBD1 (5 bases). The germline V gene has CDR1 GTSNPN and CDR2 SVGIG (reference sequence). V lost 3 bases and J 1 base, leaving 10 bases between the germline ends. The CDR3 runs 15 residues. CDR3 nucleotide sequence: TGTGCCTGGAGCCTACAGGCGTCTGGGGCCAACGTCCTGACTTTC. This gives the protein CAWSLQASGANVLTF.

This chain links TRBV28 with TRBJ2-1, with TRBD2 matching over 9 bases. The V gene end was trimmed by 8 bases and the J gene end by 7 bases; junction bases not matched to a gene: 6. The germline V gene encodes CDR1 MDHEN and CDR2 SYDVKM. The length of the CDR3 is 13 residues. CDR3 coding DNA: TGTGCCAGCGTAGCGGGGGTGGTAAATGAGCAGTTCTTC. Translating gives CASVAGVVNEQFF. Supplemented by reference TRBV28 and TRBJ2-1, the full variable domain reads DVKVTQSSRYLVKRTGEKVFLECVQDMDHENMFWYRQDPGLGLRLIYFSYDVKMKEKGDIPEGYSVSREKKERFSLILESASTNQTSMYLCASVAGVVNEQFFGPGTRLTVL.

The chain has TRBV18 and TRBJ2-3; D is ambiguous. Per germline, CDR1 KGHSH and CDR2 LQKENI. Trimming took off 2 bases at V and 0 bases at J, with 3 bases between the two ends. The CDR3 loop spans 13 amino acids. The CDR3 nucleotides are TGTGCCAGCTCACCATCTAGCACAGATACGCAGTATTTT. Its translation is CASSPSSTDTQYF.

V gene TRBV19 combines with J gene TRBJ2-2; D possibly corresponds to TRBD2 (6 bases). Germline V CDR1 and CDR2: LNHDA, SQIVND (reference sequence). The ends were cut back, 1 base at V and 0 bases at J, with 9 bases in the middle. There are 16 residues in the CDR3. CDR3 protein: CASSIVWGANTGELFF. CDR3 DNA sequence: TGTGCCAGTAGTATAGTGTGGGGGGCGAACACCGGGGAGCTGTTTTTT.

The chain links TRBV10-2 to TRBJ1-5; D might be TRBD1 (6 bases). The CDR3 runs to 18 residues. The germline V and J ends were trimmed by 3 bases and 2 bases, with 20 bases remaining between them. Germline loops: CDR1 WSHSY, CDR2 SAAADI. In DNA form, the CDR3 reads TGCGCCAGCAGTGAAGCAGGGCAGGGGTGGATGCGCAATCAGCCCCAGCATTTT. Amino acids: CASSEAGQGWMRNQPQHF.

The chain employs TRBV7-2 and TRBJ1-2; D is perhaps TRBD1 (5 bases). The CDR3 loop spans 15 amino acids. V lost 3 bases, J lost 4 bases, and 15 bases lay in between. Germline CDR1 is SGHTA and CDR2 is FQGNSA. The CDR3 nucleotides read TGTGCCAGCAGCTTGGACGGGACTTCAACCTATGGCTACACCTTC. Its protein product is CASSLDGTSTYGYTF. The whole variable domain, filled in from reference TRBV7-2 and TRBJ1-2, reads GAGVSQSPSNKVTEKGKDVELRCDPISGHTALYWYRQSLGQGLEFLIYFQGNSAPDKSGLPSDRFSAERTGGSVSTLTIQRTQQEDSAVYLCASSLDGTSTYGYTFGSGTRLTVV.

Notes on this clone: This CDR3 is also generated by other DNA sequences in the sample. The V call is TRBV7-9, the J call TRBJ2-1; 8 positions agree with TRBD2. The junction had 1 base not matched to a gene; V was cut back by 3 bases and J by 0 bases. Germline loops: CDR1 SEHNR, CDR2 FQNEAQ (reference sequence). The CDR3 consists of 15 residues. CDR3 region: CASSLSGSSYNEQFF. The CDR3 DNA follows: TGTGCCAGCAGCTTGAGCGGGAGCTCCTACAATGAGCAGTTCTTC.

This clone appeared a few times. The chain is built from TRBV7-9 and TRBJ1-6; D gene uncertain. V lost 2 bases and J 6 bases, leaving 5 bases between the germline ends. CDR1 and CDR2 from the germline V gene are SEHNR and FQNEAQ (reference sequence). This CDR3 has 13 amino acids. The CDR3, as DNA: TGTGCCAGCAGCTTAACAGTTAATTCACCCCTCCACTTT. Amino acids: CASSLTVNSPLHF.

Written as DNA, the CDR3 is TGTGCCAGCAGCCAGGGGGGGCTCGCGATGGGCGAGCAGTACTTC. Amino acid sequence: CASSQGGLAMGEQYF. V and J are TRBV3-1 (or the pseudogene TRBV3-2) and TRBJ2-7; possible D gene TRBD2, 7 bases. There are 15 residues in the CDR3. Germline V gene data show CDR1 as LGHDT and CDR2 as YNNKEL (reference sequence). Trimming took 3 bases from V and 6 from J, leaving 18 bases between them.

This chain uses TRBV28 with TRBJ1-5; TRBD1 agrees at 7 bases. V trimming: 2 bases; J trimming: 0 bases; junction bases outside the gene matches: 7. Germline V gene sequence: CDR1 MDHEN, CDR2 SYDVKM. This CDR3 has 17 amino acids. The CDR3 coding sequence is TGTGCCAGCAGTTTAAGGGGGCAGAGAAATAGCAATCAGCCCCAGCATTTT. It translates to CASSLRGQRNSNQPQHF. Full variable domain (outside the CDR3, taken from reference TRBV28 and TRBJ1-5): DVKVTQSSRYLVKRTGEKVFLECVQDMDHENMFWYRQDPGLGLRLIYFSYDVKMKEKGDIPEGYSVSREKKERFSLILESASTNQTSMYLCASSLRGQRNSNQPQHFGDGTRLSIL.

The chain recombines TRBV6-5 with TRBJ2-2, with a weak D call TRBD2 (5 bases). The V end was cut by 10 bases, the J end by 5 bases, with 8 bases between. The CDR3 has 11 residues. Germline lookup yields CDR1 MNHEY and CDR2 SVGAGI. CDR3 amino acids: CATSWTGELFF. CDR3 sequence (DNA): TGTGCCACTAGCTGGACCGGGGAGCTGTTTTTT.

The chain has TRBV5-1 and TRBJ1-2, with D possibly TRBD1 on 6 matching bases. The V end was cut by 0 bases, the J end by 3 bases, with 9 bases between. Germline assignment: CDR1 SGHRS and CDR2 YFSETQ. The CDR3 consists of 14 residues. The CDR3 sequence: CASSLGTAHYGYTF. The CDR3 coding sequence is TGCGCCAGCAGCTTGGGGACAGCTCACTATGGCTACACCTTC.

The rearrangement joins TRBV6-5 to TRBJ2-7, with D maybe TRBD1 (5 bases). Germline V gene data show CDR1 as MNHEY and CDR2 as SVGAGI. V lost 5 bases and J 4 bases, leaving 15 bases between the germline ends. This CDR3 has 14 residues. The CDR3 here is CASSKGQGVYEQYF. Written as DNA, the CDR3 is TGTGCCAGCAGTAAGGGGCAGGGTGTGTACGAGCAGTACTTC.

This clone is a singleton in its sample. A read error may produce the germline difference seen at one junction end. The J gene is TRBJ2-5, the V gene TRBV7-7; a possible D gene is TRBD1 (6 bases). The V gene's germline CDR1 is SSHAT and CDR2 FNYEAQ (reference sequence). The CDR3 covers 14 residues. The CDR3 DNA reads TGTGCTAGCAGCAAAAACGGACAGTCGGAGACCCAGTACTTC. It yields the protein CASSKNGQSETQYF. Variable domain in full (rest from reference TRBV7-7 and TRBJ2-5): GAGVSQSPRYKVTKRGQDVTLRCDPISSHATLYWYQQALGQGPEFLTYFNYEAQPDKSGLPSDRFSAERPEGSISTLTIQRTEQRDSAMYRCASSKNGQSETQYFGPGTRLLVL.